The 28 T cell receptor beta chains reported below all come from one sample, sequenced in a study of Ad26.COV2.S vaccination and SARS-CoV-2 variants. Generated by immunoSEQ multiplex PCR, the TCRdb table keeps only in-frame clones and is missing some. Counted here are some 300,000 clones, about 86% occurring once; the ten biggest clones make up 1.9%. Regarding treatment: about 20 received Ad26.COV2.S at low or high dose, single or two shots; a few received placebo; per-sample allocation not given. Following the first vaccine or placebo injection, samples were taken on day 63. The material sequenced was peripheral blood, taken in a trial of Ad26.COV2.S vaccine versus placebo. The receptors here all came from a person aged 18-65 years who received the Ad26.COV2.S COVID-19 vaccine or a placebo.

The J gene is TRBJ2-7, the V gene TRBV29-1; 7 bases are a match to TRBD1. Germline V gene sequence: CDR1 SQVTM, CDR2 ANQGSEA. V lost 4 bases and J lost 0; bases outside the gene matches: 3. This CDR3 is 13 amino acids long. Here the CDR3 DNA reads TGCAGCGTTGTAGGGGGCTTCTCCTACGAGCAGTACTTC. Its protein is CSVVGGFSYEQYF.

J is TRBJ2-3 and V is TRBV9, with 12 bases that match TRBD1. The CDR3 covers 16 residues. Trimming took 2 bases from V and 6 from J; bases not matched to a gene: 7. CDR1 SGDLS and CDR2 YYNGEE come from the germline V gene. The CDR3 sequence: CASSVGDRGLGDTQYF. As DNA, the CDR3 is TGTGCCAGCAGCGTGGGGGACAGGGGGCTTGGGGATACGCAGTATTTT.

The chain is built from TRBV19 and TRBJ1-1; D gene uncertain. V was clipped by 3 bases and J by 1 base, with 12 bases between them. This CDR3 is 15 amino acids long. CDR1 and CDR2 (germline): LNHDA, SQIVND (reference sequence). CDR3 region: CASSIQSSGNTEAFF. The CDR3 DNA follows: TGTGCCAGTAGTATCCAAAGCTCGGGGAACACTGAAGCTTTCTTT.

A remark on this clone: Other nucleotide sequences from this sample produce the same CDR3. The chain links TRBV12-3 or TRBV12-4 to TRBJ1-1; D gene ambiguous. This CDR3 has 13 amino acids. The V gene lost 3 bases and the J gene lost 4 bases, with 9 bases spanning the gap. CDR3: CASSFRGGTEAFF. The CDR3 nucleotides read TGTGCCAGCAGTTTCCGAGGAGGCACTGAAGCTTTCTTT.

The chain employs TRBV5-4 and TRBJ1-4; 7 positions match TRBD1. The CDR3 spans 14 residues. Trimming at V came to 4 bases and at J to 4 bases, leaving 4 bases not matched to a gene. CDR1 is SGHNT and CDR2 is YYREEE in the germline V gene (reference sequence). The CDR3 DNA follows: TGTGCCAGCAGCCCGGACAGGCATAATGAAAAACTGTTTTTT. Encoded protein: CASSPDRHNEKLFF. Filled out from reference TRBV5-4 and TRBJ1-4, the complete variable domain reads ETGVTQSPTHLIKTRGQQVTLRCSSQSGHNTVSWYQQALGQGPQFIFQYYREEENGRGNFPPRFSGLQFPNYSSELNVNALELDDSALYLCASSPDRHNEKLFFGSGTQLSVL.

This sequence joins TRBV11-2 and TRBJ2-5; unclear D gene. The CDR3 is made up of 14 amino acids. Trimming left V 6 bases short and J 3 bases short, with 14 bases between. Germline V gives CDR1 SGHAT, CDR2 FQNNGV. The CDR3 nucleotides read TGTGCCAGCAGTTACATGGAAGCAGAAGAGACCCAGTACTTC. It encodes CASSYMEAEETQYF.

The chain uses TRBV7-2 and TRBJ2-5; D may be TRBD2 (5 bases). The length of the CDR3 is 14 residues. Germline CDR1 and CDR2: SGHTA and FQGNSA. V lost 0 bases to trimming and J lost 5 bases, with 10 bases between them. The CDR3 coding sequence is TGTGCCAGCAGCTTAGCCCTTTCGGGGGAGACCCAGTACTTC. This translates into CASSLALSGETQYF.

V is TRBV6-5 and J is TRBJ2-7, with D perhaps TRBD1 (6 bases). Germline assignment: CDR1 MNHEY and CDR2 SVGAGI. The CDR3 contains 15 residues. The V gene lost 0 bases and the J gene lost 0 bases, with 9 bases spanning the gap. The CDR3 nucleotides are TGTGCCAGCAGTTACTCGGGCAGGGGCTCCTACGAGCAGTACTTC. This translates into CASSYSGRGSYEQYF.

The chain is built from TRBV2 and TRBJ2-3; D is ambiguous. This CDR3 has 13 residues. Trimming pared 7 bases from V and 8 bases from J, leaving 16 bases between. Germline V gene data show CDR1 as SNHLY and CDR2 as FYNNEI. CDR3 sequence: CASIASGSGTQYF. The CDR3 DNA follows: TGTGCCAGCATCGCATCAGGATCGGGTACGCAGTATTTT.

This clone was seen more than once but under ten times. The rearrangement joins TRBV7-9 to TRBJ2-6; D is undetermined. Germline lookup yields CDR1 SEHNR and CDR2 FQNEAQ (reference sequence). V dropped 4 bases and J dropped 1 base, with 8 bases sitting between them. The CDR3 consists of 15 residues. The CDR3 is CASSSDKSGANVLTF. In DNA, the CDR3 is TGTGCCAGCAGCTCCGACAAGTCTGGGGCCAACGTCCTGACTTTC.

CDR3 DNA sequence: TGTGCCAGTGGTGGGACAGGGGGCTACGAGCAGTACTTC. It is translated as CASGGTGGYEQYF. This chain connects TRBV5-4 to TRBJ2-7, with 11 bases matching TRBD1. The germline CDR1 and CDR2 sequences are SGHNT and YYREEE (reference sequence). The J segment lost 3 bases and the V segment lost 8 bases, leaving 4 bases of the junction unmatched. The CDR3 runs 13 residues.

The chain uses TRBV29-1 and TRBJ2-3; D gene ambiguous. The CDR3 consists of 13 residues. With 7 bases removed from V and 1 base from J, the gap between germline ends came to 12 bases. The germline CDR1 and CDR2 sequences are SQVTM and ANQGSEA. CDR3 sequence (DNA): TGCAGCGCCCTTAATGGGGGCACAGATACGCAGTATTTT. This sequence encodes CSALNGGTDTQYF.

This chain connects TRBV5-4 to TRBJ2-4, with 8 bases lining up with TRBD2. CDR1 SGHNT and CDR2 YYREEE come from the germline V gene (reference sequence). The CDR3 covers 14 residues. Trimming removed 2 bases from V and 6 bases from J; junction bases left unmatched: 4. The CDR3 DNA is TGTGCCAGCAGCTTAGAAAGCGGGGGAAACATTCAGTACTTC. Amino acid sequence: CASSLESGGNIQYF.

This clone was counted a few times. This rearrangement joins TRBV11-2 to TRBJ2-4; tentatively, D is TRBD1 (5 bases). Germline V gene lookup returns CDR1 SGHAT and CDR2 FQNNGV. V was cut by 4 bases and J by 7 bases, with 5 bases left in between. The length of the CDR3 is 11 residues. The CDR3 DNA follows: TGTGCCAGCAGCTCAGGGAACATTCAGTACTTC. It codes for CASSSGNIQYF.

The CDR3 nucleotides are TGTGCCAGCAGCCCAGGGACAACTAATGAAAAACTGTTTTTT. This encodes CASSPGTTNEKLFF. The rearrangement joins TRBV7-9 to TRBJ1-4; tentative D call: TRBD1 (5 bases). The ends were cut back, 5 bases at V and 0 bases at J, with 7 bases in the middle. The germline V gene encodes CDR1 SEHNR and CDR2 FQNEAQ (reference sequence). The CDR3 has 14 amino acids.

With respect to this clone: At one of its ends the junction is not consistent with the germline gene, which may arise from a read error. CDR3 sequence (DNA): TGCACGGCCACAGCCGGGGAGCTGTTTTTT. Amino acid sequence: CTATAGELFF. This rearrangement joins TRBV19 to TRBJ2-2; D gene unclear. Germline V gene data show CDR1 as LNHDA and CDR2 as SQIVND (reference sequence). The CDR3 totals 10 residues.

The chain has TRBV7-9 and TRBJ1-1; D is ambiguous. The V gene lost 1 base and the J gene lost 8 bases, with 11 bases spanning the gap. The V gene's germline CDR1 is SEHNR and CDR2 FQNEAQ (reference sequence). The CDR3 spans 13 residues. CDR3 nucleotides: TGTGCCAGCAGCTTAGATCGGGCGTACGAAGCTTTCTTT. Its protein product is CASSLDRAYEAFF.

The chain carries TRBV30 and TRBJ1-2, with D hard to call. The V and J ends lost 4 bases and 4 bases respectively, with 10 bases between them. The CDR3 has 12 amino acids. The V gene's germline CDR1 is GTSNPN and CDR2 SVGIG (reference sequence). The CDR3 DNA reads TGTGCCTGGATCGGGGAGGGCTATGGCTACACCTTC. As protein: CAWIGEGYGYTF. The whole variable domain, filled in from reference TRBV30 and TRBJ1-2, reads SQTIHQWPATLVQPVGSPLSLECTVEGTSNPNLYWYRQAAGRGLQLLFYSVGIGQISSEVPQNLSASRPQDRQFILSSKKLLLSDSGFYLCAWIGEGYGYTFGSGTRLTVV.

The CDR3 bases are TGTGCCACCAGCGGCCTGGGGGTACAGAGAAATGAGCAGTTCTTC. Amino acid sequence: CATSGLGVQRNEQFF. The rearrangement uses TRBV15 and TRBJ2-1, with D perhaps TRBD1 or TRBD2 (5 bases each). Germline CDR1 is LNHNV and CDR2 is YYDKDF (reference sequence). With 5 bases removed from V and 7 bases from J, the gap between germline ends came to 18 bases. CDR3 length equals 15 residues. Together with reference TRBV15 and TRBJ2-1, the CDR3 gives the full variable domain: DAMVIQNPRYQVTQFGKPVTLSCSQTLNHNVMYWYQQKSSQAPKLLFHYYDKDFNNEADTPDNFQSRRPNTSFCFLDIRSPGLGDTAMYLCATSGLGVQRNEQFFGPGTRLTVL.

The chain employs TRBV30 and TRBJ2-5; possibly TRBD1 or TRBD2 for D (6 bases each). V lost 3 bases, J lost 4 bases, and 12 bases lay in between. This CDR3 contains 13 residues. Per germline, CDR1 GTSNPN and CDR2 SVGIG (reference sequence). The CDR3 is CAWRKGGGETQYF. The CDR3 DNA reads TGTGCCTGGAGAAAGGGGGGCGGAGAGACCCAGTACTTC.

The chain recombines TRBV6-2 or TRBV6-3 with TRBJ1-2, with unresolved D. Per the germline V gene, CDR1 is MNHEY and CDR2 is SVGEGT. Trimming removed 2 bases from V and 4 bases from J, with 14 bases in between. The CDR3 extends over 15 amino acids. CDR3 sequence (DNA): TGTGCCAGCAGTTACGACCGTCCAGCCACCTATGGCTACACCTTC. Translating gives CASSYDRPATYGYTF.

The V and J genes are TRBV9 and TRBJ1-2; 10 nucleotides align to TRBD1. This CDR3 comprises 18 residues. J lost 6 bases, V lost 3 bases, and 17 bases had no gene match. Germline lookup yields CDR1 SGDLS and CDR2 YYNGEE. The CDR3 here is CASSETPNPGQGINGYTF. CDR3 nucleotides: TGTGCCAGCAGCGAAACCCCCAATCCGGGACAGGGGATAAATGGCTACACCTTC.

The rearrangement links TRBV3-1 (or the pseudogene TRBV3-2) to TRBJ2-3; 9 positions match TRBD2. Per germline, CDR1 LGHDT and CDR2 YNNKEL (reference sequence). J lost 2 bases, V lost 5 bases, and 8 bases had no gene match. This CDR3 contains 16 residues. The CDR3 sequence: CASSFGRLAATDTQYF. The CDR3 nucleotides read TGTGCCAGCAGCTTTGGCCGACTAGCGGCCACAGATACGCAGTATTTT.

The rearrangement joins TRBV11-2 to TRBJ1-4; 8 bases map to TRBD1. Germline values: CDR1 SGHAT, CDR2 FQNNGV. With V trimmed by 5 bases and J by 7 bases, 9 bases remained unmatched. The CDR3 runs to 15 residues. CDR3 DNA sequence: TGTGCCAGCAGCCCGGGGACAGGTAGAGGTGAAAAACTGTTTTTT. This codes for CASSPGTGRGEKLFF.

In its sample, this clone was seen once. The gene calls are TRBV9 and TRBJ2-7; weak D call: TRBD1 (6 bases). There are 14 residues in the CDR3. Germline V gene data show CDR1 as SGDLS and CDR2 as YYNGEE. V lost 0 bases and J 7 bases, leaving 14 bases between the germline ends. The chain's CDR3 is CASSVVGQQGEQYF. Here the CDR3 DNA reads TGTGCCAGCAGCGTAGTCGGTCAGCAGGGGGAGCAGTACTTC. The full variable domain, rest sourced from reference TRBV9 and TRBJ2-7, is DSGVTQTPKHLITATGQRVTLRCSPRSGDLSVYWYQQSLDQGLQFLIQYYNGEERAKGNILERFSAQQFPDLHSELNLSSLELGDSALYFCASSVVGQQGEQYFGPGTRLTVT.

The chain is built from TRBV2 and TRBJ1-1; TRBD1 matches at 9 bases. This CDR3 region has 13 residues. Germline lookup yields CDR1 SNHLY and CDR2 FYNNEI. Trimming at V came to 9 bases and at J to 4 bases, leaving 6 bases not matched to a gene. The DNA for the CDR3 is TGTGCCAGAAAACCGACAGGGGGCACTGAAGCTTTCTTT. Translated: CARKPTGGTEAFF. Supplemented by reference TRBV2 and TRBJ1-1, the full variable domain reads EPEVTQTPSHQVTQMGQEVILRCVPISNHLYFYWYRQILGQKVEFLVSFYNNEISEKSEIFDDQFSVERPDGSNFTLKIRSTKLEDSAMYFCARKPTGGTEAFFGQGTRLTVV.

CDR3 in DNA: TGTGCCAGCAGCCAAGCATTAGTTCGCGGGGACAGATACTACGAGCAGTACTTC. Residues: CASSQALVRGDRYYEQYF. J is TRBJ2-7 and V is TRBV14; TRBD1 might be the D (7 bases). V was clipped by 1 base and J by 3 bases, with 22 bases between them. CDR3 length: 18 amino acids. Germline CDR1 SGHDN, CDR2 FVKESK. Variable domain in full (rest from reference TRBV14 and TRBJ2-7): EAGVTQFPSHSVIEKGQTVTLRCDPISGHDNLYWYRRVMGKEIKFLLHFVKESKQDESGMPNNRFLAERTGGTYSTLKVQPAELEDSGVYFCASSQALVRGDRYYEQYFGPGTRLTVT.

This rearrangement joins TRBV6-6 to TRBJ1-1, with unresolved D. The CDR3 consists of 15 residues. The ends were cut back, 2 bases at V and 1 base at J, with 11 bases in the middle. Germline CDR1 is MNHNY and CDR2 is SVGAGI (reference sequence). DNA of the CDR3: TGTGCCAGCAGTTACACCGCGTTAGGGAACACTGAAGCTTTCTTT. This encodes CASSYTALGNTEAFF.